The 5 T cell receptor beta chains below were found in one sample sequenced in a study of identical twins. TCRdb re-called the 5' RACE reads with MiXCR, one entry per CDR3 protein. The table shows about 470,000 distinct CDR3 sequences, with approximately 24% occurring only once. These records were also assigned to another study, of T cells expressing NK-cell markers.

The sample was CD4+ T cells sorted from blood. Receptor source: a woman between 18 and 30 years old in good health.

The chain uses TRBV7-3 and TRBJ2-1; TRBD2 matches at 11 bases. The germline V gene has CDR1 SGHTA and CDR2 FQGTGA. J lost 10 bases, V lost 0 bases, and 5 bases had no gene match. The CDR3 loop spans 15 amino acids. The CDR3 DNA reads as TGTGCCAGCAGCTTAACGCCTAGCGGGGGGACCGAGCAGTTCTTC. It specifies CASSLTPSGGTEQFF.

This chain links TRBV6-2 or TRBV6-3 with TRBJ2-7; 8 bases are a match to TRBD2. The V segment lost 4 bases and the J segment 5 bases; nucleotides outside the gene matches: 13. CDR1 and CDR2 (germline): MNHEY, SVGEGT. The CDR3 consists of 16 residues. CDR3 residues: CASSSSIAGRIHEQYF. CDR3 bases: TGTGCCAGCAGTTCCTCTATAGCGGGACGGATACACGAGCAGTACTTC.

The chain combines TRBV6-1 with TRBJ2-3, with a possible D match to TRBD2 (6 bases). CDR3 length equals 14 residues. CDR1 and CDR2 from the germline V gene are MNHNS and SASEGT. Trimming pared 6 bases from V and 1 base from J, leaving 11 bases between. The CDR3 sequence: CASRWDWRTDTQYF. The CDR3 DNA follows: TGTGCCAGCAGATGGGACTGGCGCACAGATACGCAGTATTTT.

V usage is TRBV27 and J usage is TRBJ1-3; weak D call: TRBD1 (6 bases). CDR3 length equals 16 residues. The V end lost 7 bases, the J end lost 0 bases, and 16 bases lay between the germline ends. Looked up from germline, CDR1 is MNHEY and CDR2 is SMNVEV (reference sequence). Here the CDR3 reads CASNPGDTSSGNTIYF. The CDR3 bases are TGTGCCAGCAACCCAGGGGATACGAGCTCTGGAAACACCATATATTTT.

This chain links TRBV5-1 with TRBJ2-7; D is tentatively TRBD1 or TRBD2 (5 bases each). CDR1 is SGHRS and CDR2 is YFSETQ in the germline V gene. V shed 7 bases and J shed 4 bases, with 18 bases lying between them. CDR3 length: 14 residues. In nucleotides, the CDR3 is TGCGCCAGCTCCCCGGGGCCTGCTAAGTACGAGCAGTACTTC. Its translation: CASSPGPAKYEQYF.